These 32 T cell receptor beta chains were all obtained from the same sample, sequenced in a study of blood T cell dynamics during melanoma immunotherapy. The protocol was immunoSEQ multiplex PCR, while the TCRdb copy is restricted to in-frame clones and leaves out a portion. The sample holds about 11,000 clones, just under 85% seen once. Time point defined: pre-treatment baseline. This specimen consisted of blood, obtained from a patient treated with checkpoint blockade. Receptor source: a human donor with melanoma.

J is TRBJ1-2 and V is TRBV7-9, with a possible D match to TRBD1 (5 bases). The CDR3 has 16 amino acids. The V gene's germline CDR1 is SEHNR and CDR2 FQNEAQ (reference sequence). V lost 1 base and J lost 10, with 22 bases in between. This chain's CDR3 is CASSLEPLRQGFNYTF. CDR3 coding DNA: TGTGCCAGCAGCTTAGAGCCCCTTAGGCAGGGTTTCAACTACACCTTC.

The rearrangement links TRBV27 to TRBJ1-2; D unclear. Trimming shortened V by 6 bases and J by 0 bases, and 14 bases separated the two germline ends. Germline CDR1 reads MNHEY; CDR2 reads SMNVEV (reference sequence). CDR3 length: 15 residues. The CDR3 bases are TGTGCCAGCAGCCTCAACCTAGGAGCTAACTATGGCTACACCTTC. It encodes CASSLNLGANYGYTF.

The chain combines TRBV13 with TRBJ1-1, with D tentatively TRBD1 (5 bases). Between the trimmed V and J ends, which lost 5 bases and 6 bases, there was a span of 10 bases. The length of the CDR3 is 12 residues. Germline V gives CDR1 PRHDT, CDR2 FYEKMQ (reference sequence). The CDR3 sequence is CASSRDGPEAFF. For the CDR3, the DNA is TGTGCCAGCAGCCGGGACGGGCCTGAAGCTTTCTTT.

The chain links TRBV7-9 to TRBJ2-5, with TRBD2 matching 12 bases. This CDR3 is built from 15 residues. The V segment lost 5 bases and the J segment 5 bases; nucleotides outside the gene matches: 6. CDR1 is SEHNR and CDR2 is FQNEAQ in the germline V gene (reference sequence). The CDR3: CASSLTSGGGETQYF. CDR3 nucleotides: TGTGCCAGCAGCCTGACTAGCGGGGGAGGGGAGACCCAGTACTTC.

The chain couples TRBV5-6 to TRBJ1-1; tentatively, D is TRBD1 (6 bases). From germline, CDR1 is SGHDT and CDR2 YYEEEE. This CDR3 is 15 amino acids long. Trimming pared 0 bases from V and 4 bases from J, leaving 13 bases between. DNA for the CDR3: TGTGCCAGCAGCTTGGTGGGGGGGCCGGGCACTGAAGCTTTCTTT. Protein sequence: CASSLVGGPGTEAFF. The whole variable domain, remainder taken from reference TRBV5-6 and TRBJ1-1, is DAGVTQSPTHLIKTRGQQVTLRCSPKSGHDTVSWYQQALGQGPQFIFQYYEEEERQRGNFPDRFSGHQFPNYSSELNVNALLLGDSALYLCASSLVGGPGTEAFFGQGTRLTVV.

The genes are TRBV7-2 and TRBJ2-7; the match to TRBD1 covers 7 bases. There are 16 residues in the CDR3. The V and J ends lost 5 bases and 0 bases, in that order; junction bases with no gene match: 10. Germline CDR1 SGHTA, CDR2 FQGNSA. CDR3: CASSARGRFSSYEQYF. As DNA, the CDR3 is TGTGCCAGCAGCGCTAGGGGGCGCTTCTCCTCCTACGAGCAGTACTTC.

This chain uses TRBV7-9 with TRBJ1-2; TRBD1 aligns across 11 bases. In germline, CDR1 is SEHNR, CDR2 FQNEAQ (reference sequence). The CDR3 runs to 16 residues. V lost 5 bases, J lost 4 bases, and 9 bases stayed unmatched. The CDR3 DNA reads as TGTGCCAGCAGCCCCGCCGGCGGGACAGGGGGCTATGGCTACACCTTC. Its translation is CASSPAGGTGGYGYTF.

The gene calls are TRBV29-1 and TRBJ2-1, with 16 nucleotides matching TRBD2. Per the germline V gene, CDR1 is SQVTM and CDR2 is ANQGSEA. V shed 1 base, J shed 14 bases, and the junction held 8 bases outside the gene matches. The CDR3 runs 15 residues. The CDR3 region is CSVEAPGLAGGREFF. Here the CDR3 DNA reads TGCAGCGTTGAAGCCCCGGGACTAGCGGGGGGGCGCGAGTTCTTC.

CDR3 sequence: CASSIGQGGESPLHF. The CDR3 DNA reads as TGTGCCAGTAGTATCGGACAGGGGGGGGAATCACCCCTCCACTTT. The rearrangement uses TRBV19 and TRBJ1-6, with TRBD1 matching over 10 bases. Germline loops: CDR1 LNHDA, CDR2 SQIVND (reference sequence). The J segment lost 10 bases and the V segment lost 3 bases, leaving 6 bases of the junction unmatched. The CDR3 consists of 15 residues.

This chain links TRBV29-1 with TRBJ2-7; 9 nucleotides agree with TRBD1. The CDR3 has 14 amino acids. V was clipped by 2 bases and J by 6 bases; unmatched bases: 8. Germline CDR1 and CDR2: SQVTM and ANQGSEA. CDR3 nucleotides: TGCAGCGTTGAAAAACAGGGGGCGACGGGCGAGCAGTACTTC. It translates to CSVEKQGATGEQYF.

In this sample, this clone turned up once. J is TRBJ1-4 and V is TRBV11-2; TRBD1 agrees at 12 bases. Trimming removed 5 bases from V and 1 base from J; junction bases left unmatched: 5. The CDR3 has 17 amino acids. From germline, CDR1 is SGHAT and CDR2 FQNNGV. The CDR3 coding sequence is TGTGCCAGCAGCCCCGGGGACAGGGGGCGAACTAATGAAAAACTGTTTTTT. It is translated as CASSPGDRGRTNEKLFF. The complete variable domain, with remaining parts taken from reference TRBV11-2 and TRBJ1-4, reads EAGVAQSPRYKIIEKRQSVAFWCNPISGHATLYWYQQILGQGPKLLIQFQNNGVVDDSQLPKDRFSAERLKGVDSTLKIQPAKLEDSAVYLCASSPGDRGRTNEKLFFGSGTQLSVL.

This clone is a singleton in its sample. The genes are TRBV11-3 and TRBJ2-4; a weak D match, TRBD2 (6 bases). V was shortened by 5 bases and J by 0 bases, with 8 bases between the two germline ends. The CDR3 runs 14 residues. The germline CDR1 and CDR2 sequences are SGHNT and YENEEA. CDR3 coding DNA: TGTGCCAGCAGCGCCGGGGGAGCCAAAAACATTCAGTACTTC. Protein sequence: CASSAGGAKNIQYF.

The V gene is TRBV7-2, the J gene TRBJ2-6; D is unclear. Trimming removed 7 bases from V and 0 bases from J, with 13 bases in between. The CDR3 extends over 16 amino acids. The germline V gene encodes CDR1 SGHTA and CDR2 FQGNSA. The CDR3 loop reads CASTQQAASGANVLTF. The CDR3 DNA is TGTGCCAGCACCCAGCAGGCTGCCTCTGGGGCCAACGTCCTGACTTTC.

The CDR3 DNA reads as TGTGCCAGTAGTATAGAGGAAGGATCACCCCTCCACTTT. Translation gives CASSIEEGSPLHF. The chain uses TRBV19 and TRBJ1-6; unclear D gene. Germline CDR1 reads LNHDA; CDR2 reads SQIVND (reference sequence). V was clipped by 0 bases and J by 10 bases, with 7 bases between them. The CDR3 runs 13 residues.

The chain is built from TRBV7-2 and TRBJ2-3, with D perhaps TRBD2 (6 bases). The ends were cut back, 1 base at V and 3 bases at J, with 11 bases in the middle. This CDR3 region has 15 residues. The V gene's germline CDR1 is SGHTA and CDR2 FQGNSA. Here the CDR3 reads CASSLEGLTTDTQYF. CDR3 sequence (DNA): TGTGCCAGCAGCTTAGAGGGACTCACGACAGATACGCAGTATTTT.

This chain links TRBV4-1 with TRBJ1-1; D is unclear. V was cut by 1 base and J by 7 bases, with 13 bases left in between. There are 14 residues in the CDR3. Germline CDR1 and CDR2: MGHRA and YSYEKL. CDR3 amino acids: CASSQVNHEGEAFF. CDR3 nucleotide sequence: TGCGCCAGCAGCCAAGTCAATCACGAGGGTGAAGCTTTCTTT.

This clone was detected only a few times. The chain has TRBV6-1 and TRBJ2-3; TRBD2 agrees at 10 bases. CDR1 is MNHNS, CDR2 SASEGT, per germline. V lost 2 bases, J lost 4 bases, and 0 bases stayed unmatched. CDR3 size: 14 residues. CDR3 DNA sequence: TGTGCCAGCAGTGAAAGCGGGGGGGCAGATACGCAGTATTTT. Translation: CASSESGGADTQYF.

The chain combines TRBV18 with TRBJ2-3; 10 positions agree with TRBD1. J lost 7 bases, V lost 6 bases, and 10 bases had no gene match. Germline values: CDR1 KGHSH, CDR2 LQKENI. The length of the CDR3 is 15 residues. The CDR3: CASSPETGGANTQYF. The CDR3 nucleotides are TGTGCCAGCTCCCCAGAGACAGGGGGCGCGAATACGCAGTATTTT.

The chain is built from TRBV18 and TRBJ1-1; the match to TRBD1 covers 7 bases. CDR3 length equals 16 residues. Trimming took 4 bases from V and 2 from J; bases not matched to a gene: 10. Germline V gene lookup returns CDR1 KGHSH and CDR2 LQKENI. CDR3 sequence: CASSQGAPATNTEAFF. The DNA of the CDR3 is TGTGCCAGCTCACAGGGGGCCCCGGCAACAAACACTGAAGCTTTCTTT.

The rearrangement links TRBV7-2 to TRBJ1-3; no reliable D call. V was trimmed by 6 bases and J by 4 bases, leaving 10 bases between them. The CDR3 extends over 13 amino acids. Germline V lookup: CDR1 SGHTA, CDR2 FQGNSA. The CDR3 loop reads CASRVDAGNTIYF. DNA for the CDR3: TGTGCCAGCAGGGTCGATGCCGGAAACACCATATATTTT.

V gene TRBV5-1 combines with J gene TRBJ1-3; TRBD1 matches 8 bases. V lost 4 bases to trimming and J lost 6 bases; unmatched junction nucleotides: 6. The CDR3 sequence is 14 residues long. The germline gives CDR1 SGHRS, CDR2 YFSETQ. CDR3 in DNA: TGCGCCAGCAGCCCGGACAGGGTTGAAAACACCATATATTTT. Its protein is CASSPDRVENTIYF.

This chain uses TRBV5-1 with TRBJ2-1; no clear D gene. Looked up from germline, CDR1 is SGHRS and CDR2 is YFSETQ. The V gene lost 2 bases and the J gene lost 8 bases, with 5 bases spanning the gap. CDR3 length: 11 residues. This chain's CDR3 is CASSFGYEQFF. The CDR3 nucleotides are TGCGCCAGCAGCTTCGGCTATGAGCAGTTCTTC.

V usage is TRBV28 and J usage is TRBJ1-3; D unresolved. Germline values: CDR1 MDHEN, CDR2 SYDVKM. Trimming took off 2 bases at V and 4 bases at J, with 9 bases between the two ends. The CDR3 sequence is 14 residues long. In DNA, the CDR3 is TGTGCCAGCAGTTTAACGGAGGCGGGAAACACCATATATTTT. Amino acid sequence: CASSLTEAGNTIYF.

The rearrangement joins TRBV7-9 to TRBJ1-2, with D unclear. CDR1 and CDR2 from the germline V gene are SEHNR and FQNEAQ (reference sequence). The CDR3 has 11 residues. The V end was cut by 1 base, the J end by 8 bases, with 5 bases between. The CDR3 loop reads CASSLEGGYTF. CDR3 DNA sequence: TGTGCCAGCAGCTTAGAGGGAGGCTACACCTTC.

This chain uses TRBV20-1 with TRBJ1-1; D not certain. The CDR3 is 11 amino acids. Germline V gene lookup returns CDR1 DFQATT and CDR2 SNEGSKA (reference sequence). DNA for the CDR3: TGCATGAGTCTGAGGGACACTGAAGCTTTCTTT. Encoded protein: CMSLRDTEAFF.

This clone was observed once. The rearrangement links TRBV27 to TRBJ1-3; D not certain. V lost 2 bases and J 2 bases, leaving 4 bases between the germline ends. The CDR3 spans 13 residues. The V gene's germline CDR1 is MNHEY and CDR2 SMNVEV (reference sequence). The CDR3 coding sequence is TGTGCCAGCAGTTTACAAACTGGAAACACCATATATTTT. It codes for CASSLQTGNTIYF.

This chain uses TRBV19 with TRBJ1-1, with TRBD1 matching over 9 bases. Trimming cost V 1 base and J 10 bases; bases outside gene matches: 7. The CDR3 is 14 amino acids. Per germline, CDR1 LNHDA and CDR2 SQIVND (reference sequence). CDR3 residues: CASSIGGDRELAFF. Written as DNA, the CDR3 is TGTGCCAGTAGTATAGGAGGGGACAGGGAGTTAGCTTTCTTT.

This clone was picked up a small number of times. This rearrangement joins TRBV9 to TRBJ1-2, with 9 positions matching TRBD1. V was pared by 7 bases and J by 4 bases, with 8 bases of the junction left unmatched. Germline CDR1 SGDLS, CDR2 YYNGEE. There are 14 residues in the CDR3. In nucleotides, the CDR3 is TGTGCCAGCTCCGGACAGGGGAGAGGCTATGGCTACACCTTC. This translates into CASSGQGRGYGYTF. Variable domain in full (rest from reference TRBV9 and TRBJ1-2): DSGVTQTPKHLITATGQRVTLRCSPRSGDLSVYWYQQSLDQGLQFLIQYYNGEERAKGNILERFSAQQFPDLHSELNLSSLELGDSALYFCASSGQGRGYGYTFGSGTRLTVV.

This chain uses TRBV25-1 with TRBJ2-2; 8 bases line up with TRBD1. The germline gives CDR1 MGHDK, CDR2 SYGVNS. Trimming at V came to 10 bases and at J to 7 bases, leaving 11 bases not matched to a gene. This CDR3 is 14 amino acids long. The CDR3 loop is CATRAGGNVGELFF. The CDR3 region has the DNA TGTGCCACTAGGGCAGGGGGCAATGTCGGGGAGCTGTTTTTT.

The chain links TRBV6-1 to TRBJ2-7; D might be TRBD2 (6 bases). Trimming left V 4 bases short and J 5 bases short, with 15 bases between. Germline V gene data show CDR1 as MNHNS and CDR2 as SASEGT. CDR3 length: 14 residues. The DNA for the CDR3 is TGTGCCAGCAGTGTGGGGGGAGCCGTCAACGAGCAGTACTTC. Translation: CASSVGGAVNEQYF.

There are a few counts of this clone. This chain's CDR3 is CASSLGGLNQPQHF. In DNA form, the CDR3 reads TGTGCCAGCAGTCTAGGGGGGCTCAATCAGCCCCAGCATTTT. The chain recombines TRBV7-9 with TRBJ1-5; TRBD1 is a possible D gene (6 bases). Germline loops: CDR1 SEHNR, CDR2 FQNEAQ (reference sequence). This CDR3 is 14 amino acids long. V was shortened by 6 bases and J by 3 bases, with 12 bases between the two germline ends. The full variable domain, completed using reference TRBV7-9 and TRBJ1-5, is DTGVSQNPRHKITKRGQNVTFRCDPISEHNRLYWYRQTLGQGPEFLTYFQNEAQLEKSRLLSDRFSAERPKGSFSTLEIQRTEQGDSAMYLCASSLGGLNQPQHFGDGTRLSIL.

V is TRBV14 and J is TRBJ1-6; 7 bases line up with TRBD1. Trimming at V came to 3 bases and at J to 7 bases, leaving 6 bases not matched to a gene. Per the germline V gene, CDR1 is SGHDN and CDR2 is FVKESK. This CDR3 is 15 amino acids long. This CDR3 reads CASSQLTGRNSPLHF. For the CDR3, the DNA is TGTGCCAGCAGCCAGTTGACAGGGAGGAATTCACCCCTCCACTTT.